This entry describes one TCR beta chain. This entry is derived from a study of blood T cell repertoires in COVID-19. Study-level information: Donors in the United States, Italy and Spain gave samples during acute or convalescent COVID-19. From T cells, B-cell-depleted T cells, or PBMCs came the material, which was cDNA or gDNA.

Germline V CDR1 and CDR2: GTSNPN, SVGIG (reference sequence). V lost 1 base, J lost 4 bases, and 16 bases lay in between. The length of the CDR3 is 15 residues. Those enrolled in Seattle joined during active infection and were followed longitudinally afterward. Per the authors' pipeline: From reference gene primer amplification, estimates of nucleated cell counts were derived. Measured with immunoSEQ multiplex PCR; TCRdb has only the in-frame clones, and not every one. Clone size and the V and J calls come from that table; the DNA yielded D and trimming. The sample holds roughly 100,000 clones; roughly 76% are singletons and the top ten take around 4.8%.

The sample consisted of peripheral blood. The chain joins TRBV30 to TRBJ1-2; tentative D call: TRBD1 (5 bases). The TCR was taken from a man older than 75 with COVID-19, enrolled during active disease. This chain's CDR3 is CAWSALRESLYGYTF. The CDR3 nucleotides are TGTGCCTGGAGTGCGCTCAGGGAATCCCTCTATGGCTACACCTTC.